This entry lists 19 T cell receptor beta chains sequenced from one sample in a study of blood T cell repertoires in COVID-19. Using immunoSEQ multiplex PCR, the repertoire was profiled, and TCRdb retains in-frame clones only, with some absent. The table shows around 250,000 clones, with approximately 82% occurring only once. Sequencing used peripheral blood. The source is a woman of 80 years or more with acute or convalescent COVID-19.

The rearrangement joins TRBV19 to TRBJ1-1; D is perhaps TRBD1 (5 bases). The ends were cut back, 1 base at V and 10 bases at J, with 16 bases in the middle. This CDR3 spans 14 amino acids. Per the germline V gene, CDR1 is LNHDA and CDR2 is SQIVND (reference sequence). This CDR3 reads CASSIGGNTQGAFF. The CDR3 DNA follows: TGTGCCAGTAGTATAGGCGGGAACACCCAGGGAGCTTTCTTT.

The gene calls are TRBV6-1 and TRBJ1-2; 7 nucleotides line up with TRBD1. Germline V lookup: CDR1 MNHNS, CDR2 SASEGT. The length of the CDR3 is 13 residues. V was pared by 3 bases and J by 6 bases, with 4 bases of the junction left unmatched. CDR3 region: CASSDVRGDGYTF. DNA of the CDR3: TGTGCCAGCAGTGATGTCAGGGGGGATGGCTACACCTTC.

The rearrangement links TRBV5-6 to TRBJ2-2; TRBD2 aligns across 8 bases. The CDR3 totals 15 residues. Germline assignment: CDR1 SGHDT and CDR2 YYEEEE. V lost 0 bases and J lost 5; bases outside the gene matches: 3. The CDR3 region has the DNA TGTGCCAGCAGCTTGGATAGCGGGGCGACCGGGGAGCTGTTTTTT. Translating gives CASSLDSGATGELFF.

V and J are TRBV4-3 and TRBJ2-3; 7 bases align to TRBD1. The trim removed 2 bases at V and 1 base at J, leaving 6 bases unmatched. Per germline, CDR1 LGHNA and CDR2 YSLEER. The CDR3 spans 16 residues. CDR3: CASSQLGQEGTDTQYF. The CDR3 DNA is TGCGCCAGCAGCCAACTCGGACAGGAGGGCACAGATACGCAGTATTTT.

This clone has a handful of counts. The V and J genes are TRBV29-1 and TRBJ1-2; 8 bases agree with TRBD1. The CDR3 covers 13 residues. With V trimmed by 3 bases and J by 8 bases, 8 bases remained unmatched. Looked up from germline, CDR1 is SQVTM and CDR2 is ANQGSEA. CDR3 DNA: TGCAGCGTTGACACAGGGGGTAGTGGAGGCTACACCTTC. Translating it yields CSVDTGGSGGYTF.

The chain is built from TRBV7-9 and TRBJ1-2; TRBD1 matches 9 bases. The CDR3 covers 14 residues. J lost 4 bases, V lost 5 bases, and 5 bases had no gene match. Germline CDR1 is SEHNR and CDR2 is FQNEAQ (reference sequence). The CDR3 DNA reads TGTGCCAGCAGCCCAGACAGGGGGGCCTATGGCTACACCTTC. Amino acid sequence: CASSPDRGAYGYTF. The full variable domain, with the rest looked up from reference TRBV7-9 and TRBJ1-2, is DTGVSQNPRHKITKRGQNVTFRCDPISEHNRLYWYRQTLGQGPEFLTYFQNEAQLEKSRLLSDRFSAERPKGSFSTLEIQRTEQGDSAMYLCASSPDRGAYGYTFGSGTRLTVV.

Here the CDR3 reads CASSYGSGSSTDTQYF. The DNA of the CDR3 is TGTGCCAGCAGTTATGGGAGCGGGAGCAGCACAGATACGCAGTATTTT. The V gene is TRBV6-2 or TRBV6-3, the J gene TRBJ2-3, with 8 bases lining up with TRBD2. Trimming at V came to 3 bases and at J to 0 bases, leaving 5 bases not matched to a gene. Germline CDR1 is MNHEY and CDR2 is SVGEGT. The CDR3 spans 16 residues.

This clone was counted a few times. Other DNA sequences in this sample translate to the same CDR3. The V and J genes are TRBV5-1 and TRBJ2-1, with TRBD2 identical over 9 bases. CDR1 is SGHRS and CDR2 is YFSETQ in the germline V gene. This CDR3 has 15 residues. J was trimmed by 2 bases and V by 0 bases; bases with no gene match: 0. The CDR3 sequence is CASSLVAGAYNEQFF. The CDR3 DNA follows: TGCGCCAGCAGCTTGGTAGCGGGAGCCTACAATGAGCAGTTCTTC.

This clone was detected only a few times. This chain links TRBV6-1 with TRBJ2-7, with 8 nucleotides matching TRBD1. V was clipped by 1 base and J by 0 bases; unmatched bases: 2. CDR1 is MNHNS, CDR2 SASEGT, per germline. The CDR3 spans 15 residues. The CDR3 reads CASSEETGASYEQYF. The CDR3 DNA is TGTGCCAGCAGTGAAGAGACAGGGGCCTCCTACGAGCAGTACTTC.

This clone showed up just once. The V and J genes are TRBV12-3 or TRBV12-4 and TRBJ2-5; no clear D gene. This CDR3 is built from 13 residues. V lost 5 bases, J lost 4 bases, and 11 bases lay in between. CDR3 amino acids: CASSPQVPETQYF. The DNA for the CDR3 is TGTGCCAGCAGTCCCCAGGTACCAGAGACCCAGTACTTC.

This chain links TRBV7-6 with TRBJ2-1; 9 bases are a match to TRBD2. The CDR3 is 20 amino acids. Trimming at V came to 2 bases and at J to 1 base, leaving 15 bases not matched to a gene. The V gene's germline CDR1 is SGHVS and CDR2 FNYEAQ. The CDR3 region has the DNA TGTGCCAGCAGCTTAACGGCGCTAGCGGGAAACGCAAGATCCTACAATGAGCAGTTCTTC. Translating gives CASSLTALAGNARSYNEQFF.

In this sample, this clone turned up a few times. This rearrangement joins TRBV28 to TRBJ1-2; 7 bases fit TRBD1. Trimming cost V 3 bases and J 6 bases; bases outside gene matches: 7. This CDR3 has 14 amino acids. Per the germline V gene, CDR1 is MDHEN and CDR2 is SYDVKM. The CDR3 region has the DNA TGTGCCAGCAGTTTCCATGGGACAGTTCATGGCTACACCTTC. It translates to CASSFHGTVHGYTF.

This clone was found once. The chain is built from TRBV4-2 and TRBJ2-7; tentative D call: TRBD1 (5 bases). Germline V gene lookup returns CDR1 LGHNA and CDR2 YNFKEQ. The CDR3 sequence is 16 residues long. V lost 0 bases, J lost 4 bases, and 16 bases lay in between. Here the CDR3 DNA reads TGTGCCAGCAGCCAAGATCGATGGCAGGGCTGGTACGAGCAGTACTTC. Encoded protein: CASSQDRWQGWYEQYF.

The rearrangement links TRBV6-5 to TRBJ2-7, with 8 bases that match TRBD1. V was pared by 7 bases and J by 1 base, with 3 bases of the junction left unmatched. This CDR3 contains 13 residues. Germline CDR1 reads MNHEY; CDR2 reads SVGAGI. CDR3 nucleotides: TGTGCCAGCACAGGGGGCATATCCTACGAGCAGTACTTC. It specifies CASTGGISYEQYF.

The chain is built from TRBV21-1 and TRBJ1-2. TRBV21-1 is tagged as a pseudogene. This CDR3 spans 18 amino acids. The CDR3 sequence is CASSKAVRDWGTNYGYTF. DNA of the CDR3: TGTGCCAGCAGCAAAGCGGTACGGGACTGGGGGACTAACTATGGCTACACCTTC.

This chain links TRBV14 with TRBJ2-1; TRBD2 aligns across 10 bases. Trimming took 4 bases from V and 8 from J; bases not matched to a gene: 11. The germline CDR1 and CDR2 sequences are SGHDN and FVKESK. CDR3 length: 16 amino acids. The CDR3 loop reads CASSPPQRGGRDEQFF. CDR3 nucleotides: TGTGCCAGCAGCCCCCCGCAGCGGGGGGGCCGAGATGAGCAGTTCTTC.

The chain is built from TRBV6-5 and TRBJ2-1; 8 bases are a match to TRBD2. This CDR3 has 14 amino acids. Trimming removed 8 bases from V and 6 bases from J; junction bases left unmatched: 9. Germline V gene sequence: CDR1 MNHEY, CDR2 SVGAGI. The CDR3 nucleotides read TGTGCCAGCGGGCGGGGGGCTTTTGGCAATGAGCAGTTCTTC. It yields the protein CASGRGAFGNEQFF.

The rearrangement links TRBV18 to TRBJ2-7; 8 bases align to TRBD1. The CDR3 contains 15 residues. The junction had 3 bases not matched to a gene; V was cut back by 2 bases and J by 0 bases. CDR1 is KGHSH and CDR2 is LQKENI in the germline V gene. In DNA form, the CDR3 reads TGTGCCAGCTCACCATCAGGGGGCGCCTCCTACGAGCAGTACTTC. This encodes CASSPSGGASYEQYF.

This clone was detected only once. This sequence joins TRBV4-1 and TRBJ1-2, with D unresolved. Germline V gene sequence: CDR1 MGHRA, CDR2 YSYEKL. This CDR3 is built from 17 residues. V shed 1 base and J shed 5 bases, with 20 bases lying between them. CDR3 nucleotide sequence: TGCGCCAGCAGCCAAGGGGAGGCAGGCCAGAGAGTTTATGGCTACACCTTC. Translation gives CASSQGEAGQRVYGYTF.